The sequence of this T cell receptor beta chain was determined in a study of cytomegalovirus exposure and HLA in healthy donors. Study context: Earlier results showed 90 million to 120 million unique TCR beta sequences derived from roughly 180 million T cells.

Both 60 Vbeta primers and 13 Jbeta primers went into the PCR. Some clones are missing from TCRdb's copy, which holds only in-frame ones; the method was immunoSEQ multiplex PCR. The table shows about 130,000 clones, with about 78% occurring only once. To note about this clone: Antigen: not known.

Study conclusions and caveats: As a later analysis revealed, most CMV-associated TCR beta chains appeared HLA-restricted. While the bulk of TCR sequences proved rare, some public TCRs turned up in many donors. Some V segments, including TRBV6-2 and TRBV6-3, were excluded as indistinguishable.

CDR3 length equals 16 residues. The V and J ends lost 4 bases and 7 bases, in that order; junction bases with no gene match: 11. In germline, CDR1 is SGHRS, CDR2 YFSETQ. The chain joins TRBV5-1 to TRBJ2-3, with 11 bases fitting TRBD2. What was sequenced was PBMCs. The sequence was collected from a man in his forties or fifties in good health and CMV-seropositive. Here the CDR3 reads CASSQQATSGSNTQYF. The CDR3 bases are TGCGCCAGCAGCCAACAGGCCACTAGCGGGAGTAATACGCAGTATTTT. The full variable domain, completed using reference TRBV5-1 and TRBJ2-3, is KAGVTQTPRYLIKTRGQQVTLSCSPISGHRSVSWYQQTPGQGLQFLFEYFSETQRNKGNFPGRFSGRQFSNSRSEMNVSTLELGDSALYLCASSQQATSGSNTQYFGPGTRLTVL.